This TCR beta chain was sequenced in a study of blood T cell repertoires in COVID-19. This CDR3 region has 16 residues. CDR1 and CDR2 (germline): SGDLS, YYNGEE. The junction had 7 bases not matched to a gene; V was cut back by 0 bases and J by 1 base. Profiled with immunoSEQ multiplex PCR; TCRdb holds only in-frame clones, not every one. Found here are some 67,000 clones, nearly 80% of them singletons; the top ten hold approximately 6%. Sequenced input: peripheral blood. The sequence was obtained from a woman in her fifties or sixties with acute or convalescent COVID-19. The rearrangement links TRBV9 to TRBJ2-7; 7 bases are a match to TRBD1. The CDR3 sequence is CASSVGGKGASYEQYF. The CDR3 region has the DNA TGTGCCAGCAGCGTAGGTGGAAAGGGGGCTTCCTACGAGCAGTACTTC.